The 18 T cell receptor beta chains in this list originate from one sample, sequenced in a study of blood T cell repertoires in COVID-19. Generated by immunoSEQ multiplex PCR, the TCRdb table keeps only in-frame clones and is missing some. The sample gives about 280,000 clones, 86% of which show up once; 2% to 2.5% is in the top ten. Sequenced: peripheral blood. Every receptor here comes from a woman in her 30s who had recovered from COVID-19.

The CDR3 region is CASSQVGQGWRNTIYF. Written as DNA, the CDR3 is TGTGCCAGCAGCCAAGTGGGACAGGGTTGGAGAAACACCATATATTTT. The chain carries TRBV4-2 and TRBJ1-3; 9 positions agree with TRBD1. CDR1 and CDR2 (germline): LGHNA, YNFKEQ. The length of the CDR3 is 16 residues. Losses at the gene ends were 1 base for V and 5 bases for J; bases not matched to a gene: 6.

This sequence joins TRBV11-2 and TRBJ1-1; TRBD1 matches at 8 bases. V was clipped by 5 bases and J by 1 base; unmatched bases: 9. The CDR3 is 16 amino acids. Germline V gene sequence: CDR1 SGHAT, CDR2 FQNNGV. In DNA form, the CDR3 reads TGTGCCAGCAGCGCTGACAGGGGTATCTGGAACACTGAAGCTTTCTTT. It translates to CASSADRGIWNTEAFF.

The rearrangement joins TRBV14 to TRBJ2-2; D might be TRBD1 (5 bases). Germline loops: CDR1 SGHDN, CDR2 FVKESK. This CDR3 is built from 15 residues. The V end lost 1 base, the J end lost 5 bases, and 11 bases lay between the germline ends. As DNA, the CDR3 is TGTGCCAGCAGCCAAGCGACAGTCTTGACCGGGGAGCTGTTTTTT. It codes for CASSQATVLTGELFF.

This clone turned up a few times. The chain has TRBV28 and TRBJ2-2; D may be TRBD1 (6 bases). CDR1 and CDR2 from the germline V gene are MDHEN and SYDVKM. Trimming stripped 3 bases from V and 1 base from J, with 15 bases between. The CDR3 has 17 amino acids. This CDR3 reads CASSFRPTGENTGELFF. The DNA for the CDR3 is TGTGCCAGCAGTTTCCGACCGACAGGAGAGAACACCGGGGAGCTGTTTTTT.

The V call is TRBV10-3, the J call TRBJ2-2; D is possibly TRBD2 (5 bases). CDR1 is ENHRY and CDR2 is SYGVKD in the germline V gene. CDR3 length: 13 amino acids. Trimming pared 8 bases from V and 3 bases from J, leaving 10 bases between. The CDR3 protein is CAIGSVDTGELFF. Here the CDR3 DNA reads TGTGCCATCGGGAGTGTAGACACCGGGGAGCTGTTTTTT.

The genes are TRBV25-1 and TRBJ2-2; 7 bases are a match to TRBD1. CDR1 and CDR2 (germline): MGHDK, SYGVNS. Trimming cost V 2 bases and J 5 bases; bases outside gene matches: 5. The CDR3 sequence is 15 residues long. CDR3 in DNA: TGTGCCAGCAGTGAAACAGGGGCAAGAACCGGGGAGCTGTTTTTT. As protein: CASSETGARTGELFF.

The chain has TRBV19 and TRBJ2-2; no clear D gene. The germline V gene encodes CDR1 LNHDA and CDR2 SQIVND (reference sequence). There are 16 residues in the CDR3. V dropped 4 bases and J dropped 2 bases, with 14 bases sitting between them. This chain's CDR3 is CASSSRKATNTGELFF. CDR3 nucleotide sequence: TGTGCCAGTAGTAGTCGCAAAGCCACTAACACCGGGGAGCTGTTTTTT.

The V call is TRBV6-5, the J call TRBJ2-3; maybe TRBD1 (5 bases). The CDR3 consists of 16 residues. Trimming stripped 3 bases from V and 2 bases from J, with 15 bases between. Germline CDR1 reads MNHEY; CDR2 reads SVGAGI. The CDR3 DNA reads TGTGCCAGCAGTTATAGGGGCACCCGTTACACAGATACGCAGTATTTT. Its protein product is CASSYRGTRYTDTQYF.

This clone was observed once. The V gene is TRBV19, the J gene TRBJ2-1, with TRBD2 as a possible D gene (5 bases). Germline V CDR1 and CDR2: LNHDA, SQIVND (reference sequence). V dropped 2 bases and J dropped 7 bases, with 9 bases sitting between them. The CDR3 contains 13 residues. The CDR3, as DNA: TGTGCCAGTAGTATATACGGGGTGAATGAGCAGTTCTTC. Amino acid sequence: CASSIYGVNEQFF.

This clone has only a few counts. V usage is TRBV2 and J usage is TRBJ2-7; the match to TRBD1 covers 7 bases. The CDR3 is 13 residues long. Germline V gene lookup returns CDR1 SNHLY and CDR2 FYNNEI. Trimming removed 8 bases from V and 2 bases from J; junction bases left unmatched: 6. The CDR3, as DNA: TGTGCCAGCCACGACAGGGATCCCTACGAGCAGTACTTC. It translates to CASHDRDPYEQYF. The variable domain in full, with the rest retrieved from reference TRBV2 and TRBJ2-7, is EPEVTQTPSHQVTQMGQEVILRCVPISNHLYFYWYRQILGQKVEFLVSFYNNEISEKSEIFDDQFSVERPDGSNFTLKIRSTKLEDSAMYFCASHDRDPYEQYFGPGTRLTVT.

About this clone itself: An end of the junction does not agree with germline; a read error may underlie this. The chain links TRBV6-5 to TRBJ1-1; D ambiguous. Germline V gene sequence: CDR1 MNHEY, CDR2 SVGAGI. The CDR3 length is 13 residues. In DNA, the CDR3 is TGTGCCAGCAGTTACTCAACCGGGAGTGAATCTTTCTTT. This codes for CASSYSTGSESFF.

The CDR3 DNA follows: TGTGCCAGTAGCGTCGGGGGGGGCGCGAACGGCTACACCTTC. As protein: CASSVGGGANGYTF. This sequence joins TRBV19 and TRBJ1-2; possibly TRBD1 for D (6 bases). The V end was cut by 6 bases, the J end by 8 bases, with 19 bases between. The CDR3 extends over 14 amino acids. The germline V gene encodes CDR1 LNHDA and CDR2 SQIVND (reference sequence). The whole variable domain, remainder taken from reference TRBV19 and TRBJ1-2, is DGGITQSPKYLFRKEGQNVTLSCEQNLNHDAMYWYRQDPGQGLRLIYYSQIVNDFQKGDIAEGYSVSREKKESFPLTVTSAQKNPTAFYLCASSVGGGANGYTFGSGTRLTVV.

J is TRBJ2-5 and V is TRBV9, with no clear D. V shed 0 bases and J shed 1 base, with 4 bases lying between them. Germline CDR1 SGDLS, CDR2 YYNGEE. The CDR3 spans 13 residues. This CDR3 reads CASSVDSQETQYF. The CDR3 region has the DNA TGTGCCAGCAGCGTAGACAGCCAAGAGACCCAGTACTTC.

V usage is TRBV5-1 and J usage is TRBJ1-3; possibly TRBD1 for D (5 bases). Trimming cost V 0 bases and J 0 bases, with 10 bases left between them. CDR1 and CDR2 from the germline V gene are SGHRS and YFSETQ. This CDR3 has 16 amino acids. The CDR3 is CASSLEGAFSGNTIYF. CDR3 DNA: TGCGCCAGCAGCTTGGAAGGGGCCTTCTCTGGAAACACCATATATTTT.

This clone turned up a few times. The sample carries other DNA sequences with the same CDR3. The chain combines TRBV10-2 with TRBJ2-5; perhaps TRBD1 as D (6 bases). The germline V gene has CDR1 WSHSY and CDR2 SAAADI. The V end lost 0 bases, the J end lost 3 bases, and 8 bases lay between the germline ends. The CDR3 length is 14 residues. CDR3 DNA sequence: TGCGCCAGCAGTGAGTCTAACAGGGAAGAGACCCAGTACTTC. It is translated as CASSESNREETQYF.

V and J are TRBV15 and TRBJ1-4; 10 bases align to TRBD1. The V and J ends lost 0 bases and 6 bases, in that order; junction bases with no gene match: 4. The CDR3 totals 16 residues. The V gene's germline CDR1 is LNHNV and CDR2 YYDKDF (reference sequence). The CDR3 loop is CATSRDAGTGDEKLFF. CDR3 DNA: TGTGCCACCAGCAGAGATGCCGGGACAGGGGATGAAAAACTGTTTTTT.

The V gene is TRBV12-3 or TRBV12-4, the J gene TRBJ2-7, with D perhaps TRBD1 (6 bases). The CDR3 runs 13 residues. Between the trimmed V and J ends, which lost 5 bases and 6 bases, there was a span of 14 bases. The DNA of the CDR3 is TGTGCCAGCAGTCTACCGTTGGACAGCGAGCAGTACTTC. This encodes CASSLPLDSEQYF.

The chain combines TRBV7-8 with TRBJ2-1; D may be TRBD1 (6 bases). V lost 3 bases, J lost 9 bases, and 12 bases lay in between. CDR3 length: 13 amino acids. Germline V lookup: CDR1 SGHVS, CDR2 FQNEAQ. The CDR3 protein is CASSFTGWGEQFF. Here the CDR3 DNA reads TGTGCCAGCAGCTTTACAGGGTGGGGTGAGCAGTTCTTC.